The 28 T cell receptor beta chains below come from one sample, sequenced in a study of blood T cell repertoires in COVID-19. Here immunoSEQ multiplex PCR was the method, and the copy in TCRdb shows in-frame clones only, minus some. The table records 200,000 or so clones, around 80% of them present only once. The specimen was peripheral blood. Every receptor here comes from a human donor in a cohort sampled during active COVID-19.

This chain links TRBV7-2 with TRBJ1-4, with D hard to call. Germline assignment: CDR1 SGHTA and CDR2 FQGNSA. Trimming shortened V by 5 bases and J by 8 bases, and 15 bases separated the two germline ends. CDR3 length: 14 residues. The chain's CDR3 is CASSRQVPWEKLFF. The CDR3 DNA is TGTGCCAGCAGCCGCCAGGTCCCGTGGGAAAAACTGTTTTTT.

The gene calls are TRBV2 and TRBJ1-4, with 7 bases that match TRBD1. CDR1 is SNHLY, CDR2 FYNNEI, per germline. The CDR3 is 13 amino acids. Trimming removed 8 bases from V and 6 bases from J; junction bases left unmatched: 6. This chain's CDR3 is CASLLDRDEKLFF. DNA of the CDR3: TGTGCCAGCCTACTAGACAGGGATGAAAAACTGTTTTTT.

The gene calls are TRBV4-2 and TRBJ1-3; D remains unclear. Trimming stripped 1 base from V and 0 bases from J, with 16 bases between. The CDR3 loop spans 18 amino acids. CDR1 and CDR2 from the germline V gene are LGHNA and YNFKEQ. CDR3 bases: TGTGCCAGCAGCCAAGTTGGTAGTTCCGCGAGCTCTGGAAACACCATATATTTT. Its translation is CASSQVGSSASSGNTIYF.

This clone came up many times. CDR3 in amino acids: CASSYTTGTFSYEQYF. CDR3 nucleotide sequence: TGTGCCAGCAGTTACACGACCGGGACATTCTCCTACGAGCAGTACTTC. This chain links TRBV6-5 with TRBJ2-7, with a weak D call TRBD1 (6 bases). Trimming took off 2 bases at V and 0 bases at J, with 14 bases between the two ends. The CDR3 sequence is 16 residues long. Germline V lookup: CDR1 MNHEY, CDR2 SVGAGI.

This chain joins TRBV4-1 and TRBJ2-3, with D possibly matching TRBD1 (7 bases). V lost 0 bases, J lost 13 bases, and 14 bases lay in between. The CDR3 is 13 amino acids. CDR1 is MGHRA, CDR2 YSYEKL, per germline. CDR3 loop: CASSQEAGQIEYF. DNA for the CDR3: TGCGCCAGCAGCCAAGAGGCGGGACAGATCGAGTATTTT.

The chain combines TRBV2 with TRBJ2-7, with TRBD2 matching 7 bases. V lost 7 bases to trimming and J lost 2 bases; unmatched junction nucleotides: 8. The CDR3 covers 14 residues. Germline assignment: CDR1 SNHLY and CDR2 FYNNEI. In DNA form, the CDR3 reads TGTGCCAGCACGGGGGAGGGCACCACCTACGAGCAGTACTTC. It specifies CASTGEGTTYEQYF.

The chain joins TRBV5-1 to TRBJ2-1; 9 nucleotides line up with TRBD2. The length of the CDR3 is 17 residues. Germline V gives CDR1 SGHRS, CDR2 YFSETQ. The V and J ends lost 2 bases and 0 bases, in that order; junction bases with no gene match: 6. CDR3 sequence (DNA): TGCGCCAGCAGCTTAGCGGGAGGCCTACTCTCCTACAATGAGCAGTTCTTC. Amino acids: CASSLAGGLLSYNEQFF.

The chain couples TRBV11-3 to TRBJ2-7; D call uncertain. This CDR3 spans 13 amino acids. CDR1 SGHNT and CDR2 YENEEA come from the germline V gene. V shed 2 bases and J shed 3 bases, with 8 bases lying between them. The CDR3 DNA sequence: TGTGCCAGCAGCTTAAGATCGGGCTACGAGCAGTACTTC. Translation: CASSLRSGYEQYF.

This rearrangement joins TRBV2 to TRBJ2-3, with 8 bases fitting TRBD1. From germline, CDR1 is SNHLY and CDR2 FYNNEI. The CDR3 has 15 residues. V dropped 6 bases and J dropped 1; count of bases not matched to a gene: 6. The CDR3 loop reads CASRTGQGGTDTQYF. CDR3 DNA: TGTGCCAGCAGAACCGGACAGGGCGGCACAGATACGCAGTATTTT.

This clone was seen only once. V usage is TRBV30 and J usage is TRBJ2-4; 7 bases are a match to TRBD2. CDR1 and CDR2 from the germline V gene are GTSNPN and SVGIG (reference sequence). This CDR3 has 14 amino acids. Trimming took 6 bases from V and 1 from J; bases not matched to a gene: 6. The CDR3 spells CACSGRAAKNIQYF. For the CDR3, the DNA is TGTGCCTGTAGCGGGCGAGCTGCCAAAAACATTCAGTACTTC.

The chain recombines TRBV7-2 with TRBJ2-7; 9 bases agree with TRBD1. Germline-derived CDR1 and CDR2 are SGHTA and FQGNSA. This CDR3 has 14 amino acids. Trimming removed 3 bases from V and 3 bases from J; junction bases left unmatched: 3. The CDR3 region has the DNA TGTGCCAGCAGCTTGGACAGGGGCCACTACGAGCAGTACTTC. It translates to CASSLDRGHYEQYF.

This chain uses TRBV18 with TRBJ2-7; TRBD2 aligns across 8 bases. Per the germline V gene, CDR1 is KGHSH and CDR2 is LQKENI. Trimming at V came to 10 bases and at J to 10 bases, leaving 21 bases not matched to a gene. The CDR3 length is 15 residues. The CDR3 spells CATARTSGGGDFQYF. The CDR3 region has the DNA TGTGCCACAGCAAGAACTAGCGGAGGAGGAGATTTCCAGTACTTC.

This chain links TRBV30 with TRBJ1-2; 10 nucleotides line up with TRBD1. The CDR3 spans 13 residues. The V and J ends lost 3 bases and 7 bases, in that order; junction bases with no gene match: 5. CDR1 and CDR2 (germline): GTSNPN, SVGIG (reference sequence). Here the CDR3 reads CAWRRQGAVGYTF. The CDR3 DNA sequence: TGTGCCTGGAGGAGACAGGGGGCGGTTGGCTACACCTTC.

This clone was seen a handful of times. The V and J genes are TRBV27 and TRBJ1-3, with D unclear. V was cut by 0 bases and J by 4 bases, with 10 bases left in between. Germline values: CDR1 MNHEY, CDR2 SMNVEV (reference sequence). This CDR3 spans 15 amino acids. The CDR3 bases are TGTGCCAGCAGTTTATCTGCGGGGTCCGGAAACACCATATATTTT. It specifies CASSLSAGSGNTIYF.

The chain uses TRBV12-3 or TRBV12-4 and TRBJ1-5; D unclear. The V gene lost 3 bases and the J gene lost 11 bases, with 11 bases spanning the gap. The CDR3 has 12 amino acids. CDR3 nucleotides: TGTGCCAGCAGTTTCGGGTCCGCGGCCCAGCATTTT. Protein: CASSFGSAAQHF.

This CDR3 is CASSPKMHQGGGYTF. The CDR3 DNA follows: TGTGCCAGCTCACCAAAGATGCACCAGGGAGGCGGCTACACCTTC. This chain connects TRBV18 to TRBJ1-2; D may be TRBD1 (5 bases). The CDR3 totals 15 residues. The V gene's germline CDR1 is KGHSH and CDR2 LQKENI. Deletions cut 2 bases from V and 8 bases from J, with 18 bases between.

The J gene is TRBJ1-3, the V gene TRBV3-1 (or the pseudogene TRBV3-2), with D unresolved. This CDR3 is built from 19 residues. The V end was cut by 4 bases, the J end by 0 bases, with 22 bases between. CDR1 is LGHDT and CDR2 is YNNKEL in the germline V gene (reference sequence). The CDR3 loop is CASSLRLGREIISGNTIYF. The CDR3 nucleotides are TGTGCCAGCAGCCTCCGTCTAGGGAGGGAGATTATCTCTGGAAACACCATATATTTT.

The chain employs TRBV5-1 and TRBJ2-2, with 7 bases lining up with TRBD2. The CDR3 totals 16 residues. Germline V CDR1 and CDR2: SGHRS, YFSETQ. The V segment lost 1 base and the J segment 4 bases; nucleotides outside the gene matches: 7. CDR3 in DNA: TGCGCCAGCAGCTTGTTGGCGGGAGTGGGCACCGGGGAGCTGTTTTTT. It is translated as CASSLLAGVGTGELFF.

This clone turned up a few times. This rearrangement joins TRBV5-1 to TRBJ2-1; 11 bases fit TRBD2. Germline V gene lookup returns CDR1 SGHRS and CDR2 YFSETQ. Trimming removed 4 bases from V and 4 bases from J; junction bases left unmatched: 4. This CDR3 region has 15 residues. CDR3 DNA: TGCGCCAGCAGCGCAACTAGCGGGAGTTACAATGAGCAGTTCTTC. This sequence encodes CASSATSGSYNEQFF.

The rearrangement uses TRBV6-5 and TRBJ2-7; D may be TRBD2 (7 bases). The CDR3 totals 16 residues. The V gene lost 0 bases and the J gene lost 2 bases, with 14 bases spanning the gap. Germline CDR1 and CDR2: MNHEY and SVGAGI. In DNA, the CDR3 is TGTGCCAGCAGTTACTCTGGAGGGGGGGGGACCTACGAGCAGTACTTC. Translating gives CASSYSGGGGTYEQYF.

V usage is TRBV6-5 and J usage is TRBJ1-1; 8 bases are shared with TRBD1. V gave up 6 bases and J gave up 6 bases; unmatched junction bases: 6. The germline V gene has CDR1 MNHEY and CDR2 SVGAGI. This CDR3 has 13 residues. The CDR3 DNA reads TGTGCCAGCAGGGACAGGGTAAGGCCTGAAGCTTTCTTT. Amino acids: CASRDRVRPEAFF.

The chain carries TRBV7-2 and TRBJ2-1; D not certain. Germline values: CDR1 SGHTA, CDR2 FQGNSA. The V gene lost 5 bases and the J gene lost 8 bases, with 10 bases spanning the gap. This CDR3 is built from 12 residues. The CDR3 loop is CASSPARHEQFF. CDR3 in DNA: TGTGCCAGCAGCCCCGCCAGGCATGAGCAGTTCTTC.

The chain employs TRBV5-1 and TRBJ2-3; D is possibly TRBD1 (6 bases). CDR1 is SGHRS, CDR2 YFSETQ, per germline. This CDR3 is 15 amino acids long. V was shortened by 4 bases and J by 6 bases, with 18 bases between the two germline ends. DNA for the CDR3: TGCGCCAGCAGCCCTACAGGGTCCCCGGAGGATACGCAGTATTTT. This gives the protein CASSPTGSPEDTQYF.

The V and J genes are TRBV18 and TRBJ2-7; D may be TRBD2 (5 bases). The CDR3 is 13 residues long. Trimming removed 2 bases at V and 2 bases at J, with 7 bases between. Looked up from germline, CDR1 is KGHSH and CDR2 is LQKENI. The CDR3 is CASSPNGAYEQYF. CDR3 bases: TGTGCCAGCTCACCAAACGGGGCCTACGAGCAGTACTTC.

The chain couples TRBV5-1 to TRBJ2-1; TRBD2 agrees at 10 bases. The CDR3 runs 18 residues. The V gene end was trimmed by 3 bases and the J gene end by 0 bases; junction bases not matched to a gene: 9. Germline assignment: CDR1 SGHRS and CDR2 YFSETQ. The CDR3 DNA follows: TGCGCCAGCAGCTGGAATGTACTAGCGGGGAGCTCCTACAATGAGCAGTTCTTC. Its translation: CASSWNVLAGSSYNEQFF.

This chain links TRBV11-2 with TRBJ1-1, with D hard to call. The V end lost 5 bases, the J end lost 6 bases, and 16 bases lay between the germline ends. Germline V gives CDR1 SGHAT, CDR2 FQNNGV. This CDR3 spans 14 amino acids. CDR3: CASSPPHETAEAFF. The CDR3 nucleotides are TGTGCCAGCAGCCCCCCACATGAGACTGCTGAAGCTTTCTTT.

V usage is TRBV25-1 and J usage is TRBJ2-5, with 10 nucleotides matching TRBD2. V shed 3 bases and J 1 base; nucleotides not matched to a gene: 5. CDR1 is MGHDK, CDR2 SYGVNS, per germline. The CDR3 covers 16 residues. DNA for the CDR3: TGTGCCAGCAGTGATGGACTAGCGGCCTTCCAAGAGACCCAGTACTTC. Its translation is CASSDGLAAFQETQYF.

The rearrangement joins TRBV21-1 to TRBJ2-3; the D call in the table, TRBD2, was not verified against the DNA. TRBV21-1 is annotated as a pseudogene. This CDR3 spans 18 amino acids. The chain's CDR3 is CASSKSTSGSLRTDTQYF. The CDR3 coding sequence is TGTGCCAGCAGCAAATCGACTAGCGGGAGCTTACGCACAGATACGCAGTATTTT.